The rows below give T cell receptor beta chains drawn from one sample of a study of blood T cells in healthy people across ages. TCRdb re-called the 5' RACE reads with MiXCR, one entry per CDR3 protein. The profile shows around 1,500,000 distinct CDR3 sequences, 28% of them singletons. The sequenced sample consisted of blood. These receptors were collected from a woman in her 30s in good health. The CDR3 runs from the conserved cysteine through the conserved F or W. A D gene is named only where the DNA matches it firmly. A row's size may be missing; if present it is once, few, many or a size class.

V gene: TRBV28; clone size: NA; D gene: TRBD1; J gene: TRBJ1-1; CDR3 protein: CASSDRGLDGAFF; CDR3 DNA: TGTGCCAGCTCCGACAGGGGGCTGGATGGAGCTTTCTTT
V gene: TRBV5-1; clone size: few; D gene: NA; J gene: TRBJ2-7; CDR3 protein: CASSLSGRGEFYEQYF; CDR3 DNA: TGCGCCAGCAGCTTGTCGGGCAGGGGAGAATTCTACGAGCAGTACTTC
V gene: TRBV5-4; clone size: many; D gene: NA; J gene: TRBJ2-1; CDR3 protein: CASSFPAGASGNNEQFF; CDR3 DNA: TGTGCCAGCAGCTTCCCGGCGGGGGCTAGCGGAAACAATGAGCAGTTCTTC
V gene: TRBV3-1; clone size: many; D gene: NA; J gene: TRBJ2-3; CDR3 protein: CASSSTSSIDTQYF; CDR3 DNA: TGTGCCAGCAGTTCAACTAGCAGTATAGATACGCAGTATTTT
V gene: TRBV19; clone size: NA; D gene: NA; J gene: TRBJ2-1; CDR3 protein: CASSMGARFDTYNEQFF; CDR3 DNA: TGTGCCAGTAGTATGGGTGCTAGGTTCGACACCTACAATGAGCAGTTCTTC
V gene: TRBV6-5; clone size: NA; D gene: NA; J gene: TRBJ2-3; CDR3 protein: CASSYGGRAGADTQYF; CDR3 DNA: TGTGCCAGCAGTTATGGTGGCAGGGCAGGCGCAGATACGCAGTATTTT
V gene: TRBV29-1; clone size: few; D gene: NA; J gene: TRBJ1-4; CDR3 protein: CSVVPGAREKLFF; CDR3 DNA: TGCAGCGTTGTTCCGGGCGCGCGTGAAAAACTGTTTTTT
V gene: TRBV10-3; clone size: NA; D gene: NA; J gene: TRBJ2-2; CDR3 protein: CAIRGGETGYDTGELFF; CDR3 DNA: TGTGCCATCAGGGGAGGGGAGACAGGGTACGACACCGGGGAGCTGTTTTTT
V gene: TRBV28; clone size: NA; D gene: NA; J gene: TRBJ1-5; CDR3 protein: CASSLTGYVQPQHF; CDR3 DNA: TGTGCCAGCAGTTTAACGGGCTATGTTCAGCCCCAGCATTTT
V gene: TRBV5-1; clone size: NA; D gene: NA; J gene: TRBJ1-1; CDR3 protein: CASSLVLRWTEAFF; CDR3 DNA: TGCGCCAGCAGCTTGGTTCTACGGTGGACTGAAGCTTTCTTT
V gene: TRBV7-2; clone size: few; D gene: TRBD1; J gene: TRBJ2-1; CDR3 protein: CASSIWQGQPYNEQFF; CDR3 DNA: TGTGCCAGCAGTATTTGGCAGGGACAGCCATACAATGAGCAGTTCTTC
V gene: TRBV6-5; clone size: NA; D gene: NA; J gene: TRBJ1-1; CDR3 protein: CASSYQYLNTEAFF; CDR3 DNA: TGTGCCAGCAGTTATCAGTACCTAAACACTGAAGCTTTCTTT
V gene: TRBV7-2; clone size: NA; D gene: NA; J gene: TRBJ1-5; CDR3 protein: CASSSMGAGGNQPQHF; CDR3 DNA: TGTGCCAGCAGCTCCATGGGGGCGGGGGGCAATCAGCCCCAGCATTTT
V gene: TRBV6-5; clone size: few; D gene: NA; J gene: TRBJ2-7; CDR3 protein: CASSYSQGSGSNVGYEQYF; CDR3 DNA: TGTGCCAGCAGTTACTCCCAGGGGAGCGGGTCTAATGTGGGCTACGAGCAGTACTTC
V gene: TRBV30; clone size: NA; D gene: NA; J gene: TRBJ2-1; CDR3 protein: CAWSGTRNEQFF; CDR3 DNA: TGTGCCTGGAGTGGGACTCGCAATGAGCAGTTCTTC
V gene: TRBV20-1; clone size: few; D gene: NA; J gene: TRBJ1-2; CDR3 protein: CSARTTGGYGYTF; CDR3 DNA: TGCAGTGCTAGAACGACAGGAGGCTATGGCTACACCTTC
V gene: TRBV10-3; clone size: few; D gene: TRBD1; J gene: TRBJ1-1; CDR3 protein: CATTGGSMNTEAFF; CDR3 DNA: TGTGCCACCACAGGGGGGTCCATGAACACTGAAGCTTTCTTT
V gene: TRBV7-9; clone size: NA; D gene: NA; J gene: TRBJ2-5; CDR3 protein: CASSLREGFQETQYF; CDR3 DNA: TGTGCCAGCAGCTTGCGAGAGGGGTTCCAAGAGACCCAGTACTTC
V gene: TRBV5-1; clone size: NA; D gene: NA; J gene: TRBJ1-1; CDR3 protein: CASSTGVRTEAFF; CDR3 DNA: TGCGCCAGCAGCACCGGGGTACGCACTGAAGCTTTCTTT
V gene: TRBV7-9; clone size: few; D gene: NA; J gene: TRBJ2-1; CDR3 protein: CASSLSLSNEQFF; CDR3 DNA: TGTGCCAGCAGCTTAAGTCTTAGCAATGAGCAGTTCTTC
V gene: TRBV7-9; clone size: NA; D gene: NA; J gene: TRBJ2-3; CDR3 protein: CASSRTDGAVDTQYF; CDR3 DNA: TGTGCCAGCAGCCGAACGGACGGTGCAGTAGATACGCAGTATTTT
V gene: TRBV25-1; clone size: few; D gene: TRBD1; J gene: TRBJ1-2; CDR3 protein: CASRPGQFYGYTF; CDR3 DNA: TGTGCCAGCAGACCGGGACAGTTCTATGGCTACACCTTC
V gene: TRBV25-1; clone size: few; D gene: TRBD2; J gene: TRBJ2-5; CDR3 protein: CASSEPGGAETQYF; CDR3 DNA: TGTGCCAGCAGTGAGCCGGGGGGAGCGGAGACCCAGTACTTC
V gene: TRBV29-1; clone size: NA; D gene: NA; J gene: TRBJ2-7; CDR3 protein: CSVQTGREQYF; CDR3 DNA: TGCAGCGTTCAAACAGGGCGCGAGCAGTACTTC
V gene: TRBV4-3; clone size: NA; D gene: TRBD2; J gene: TRBJ2-3; CDR3 protein: CASSQLAGGPDTQYF; CDR3 DNA: TGTGCCAGCAGCCAACTAGCGGGAGGCCCAGATACGCAGTATTTT
V gene: TRBV20-1; clone size: many; D gene: NA; J gene: TRBJ1-2; CDR3 protein: CSAPNRVKYGYTF; CDR3 DNA: TGCAGTGCTCCTAATAGGGTGAAGTATGGCTACACCTTC
V gene: TRBV3-1; clone size: few; D gene: NA; J gene: TRBJ2-7; CDR3 protein: CASHGPYEQYF; CDR3 DNA: TGTGCCAGCCACGGGCCCTACGAGCAGTACTTC
V gene: TRBV29-1; clone size: NA; D gene: TRBD2; J gene: TRBJ2-1; CDR3 protein: CGASGTSGYNEQFF; CDR3 DNA: TGCGGCGCCTCCGGGACTAGCGGGTACAATGAGCAGTTCTTC
V gene: TRBV18; clone size: NA; D gene: NA; J gene: TRBJ2-7; CDR3 protein: CASSHRSGRYYEQYF; CDR3 DNA: TGTGCCAGCTCTCATCGGAGCGGACGATACTACGAGCAGTACTTC
V gene: TRBV7-2; clone size: NA; D gene: TRBD2; J gene: TRBJ2-5; CDR3 protein: CASSPRGTLAGGEQYF; CDR3 DNA: TGTGCCAGCAGCCCCAGGGGCACCCTAGCGGGGGGTGAGCAGTACTTC
V gene: TRBV2; clone size: few; D gene: TRBD1; J gene: TRBJ1-6; CDR3 protein: CASTGQGNSPLHF; CDR3 DNA: TGTGCCAGCACGGGACAGGGCAATTCACCCCTCCACTTT
V gene: TRBV14; clone size: NA; D gene: NA; J gene: TRBJ1-6; CDR3 protein: CASSQVRNSPLHF; CDR3 DNA: TGTGCCAGCAGCCAAGTTCGGAATTCACCCCTCCACTTT
V gene: TRBV12-3/TRBV12-4; clone size: few; D gene: NA; J gene: TRBJ1-4; CDR3 protein: CASSLALAGANEKLFF; CDR3 DNA: TGTGCCAGCAGTTTAGCCCTCGCTGGGGCTAATGAAAAACTGTTTTTT
V gene: TRBV7-2; clone size: few; D gene: TRBD1; J gene: TRBJ2-1; CDR3 protein: CASSLADRRNEQFF; CDR3 DNA: TGTGCCAGCAGCTTAGCGGACAGGAGGAATGAGCAGTTCTTC
V gene: TRBV2; clone size: many; D gene: NA; J gene: TRBJ2-4; CDR3 protein: CASSLNEDKNIQYF; CDR3 DNA: TGTGCCAGCAGCTTGAATGAGGACAAAAACATTCAGTACTTC
V gene: TRBV5-5; clone size: NA; D gene: NA; J gene: TRBJ2-1; CDR3 protein: CASSPWSNGQFF; CDR3 DNA: TGTGCCAGCAGCCCTTGGAGCAATGGGCAGTTCTTC
V gene: TRBV6-1; clone size: NA; D gene: NA; J gene: TRBJ2-3; CDR3 protein: CASRVGPSSGTDTQYF; CDR3 DNA: TGTGCCAGCAGGGTAGGTCCCTCCTCCGGCACAGATACGCAGTATTTT
V gene: TRBV28; clone size: many; D gene: TRBD2; J gene: TRBJ2-7; CDR3 protein: CASKGTRAGGTSYEQYF; CDR3 DNA: TGTGCCAGCAAAGGTACCAGGGCCGGGGGGACCTCCTACGAGCAGTACTTC
V gene: TRBV5-1; clone size: NA; D gene: NA; J gene: TRBJ2-1; CDR3 protein: CASSSERTGGQFF; CDR3 DNA: TGCGCCAGCAGCTCCGAACGGACTGGCGGGCAGTTCTTC
V gene: TRBV7-9; clone size: NA; D gene: NA; J gene: TRBJ1-2; CDR3 protein: CASSLALGGKDYGYTF; CDR3 DNA: TGTGCCAGCAGCTTAGCGCTCGGGGGAAAGGACTATGGCTACACCTTC
V gene: TRBV14; clone size: few; D gene: TRBD1; J gene: TRBJ2-5; CDR3 protein: CASSPPGGQGVETQYF; CDR3 DNA: TGTGCCAGCAGCCCCCCCGGGGGACAGGGAGTAGAGACCCAGTACTTC
V gene: TRBV10-3; clone size: many; D gene: NA; J gene: TRBJ2-5; CDR3 protein: CAISEFAGETQYF; CDR3 DNA: TGTGCCATCAGTGAGTTCGCCGGGGAGACCCAGTACTTC
V gene: TRBV20-1; clone size: NA; D gene: TRBD2; J gene: TRBJ2-3; CDR3 protein: CSASLAGSDTQYF; CDR3 DNA: TGCAGTGCTAGTCTAGCGGGATCAGATACGCAGTATTTT
V gene: TRBV11-2; clone size: NA; D gene: NA; J gene: TRBJ2-3; CDR3 protein: CASSLVMQGFTDTQYF; CDR3 DNA: TGTGCCAGCAGCTTAGTGATGCAGGGGTTCACAGATACGCAGTATTTT
V gene: TRBV7-9; clone size: NA; D gene: TRBD1; J gene: TRBJ1-2; CDR3 protein: CASSPRASRQGLFNYPGGYTF; CDR3 DNA: TGTGCCAGCAGCCCCAGGGCCAGTCGACAGGGGCTTTTTAACTACCCGGGTGGCTACACCTTC